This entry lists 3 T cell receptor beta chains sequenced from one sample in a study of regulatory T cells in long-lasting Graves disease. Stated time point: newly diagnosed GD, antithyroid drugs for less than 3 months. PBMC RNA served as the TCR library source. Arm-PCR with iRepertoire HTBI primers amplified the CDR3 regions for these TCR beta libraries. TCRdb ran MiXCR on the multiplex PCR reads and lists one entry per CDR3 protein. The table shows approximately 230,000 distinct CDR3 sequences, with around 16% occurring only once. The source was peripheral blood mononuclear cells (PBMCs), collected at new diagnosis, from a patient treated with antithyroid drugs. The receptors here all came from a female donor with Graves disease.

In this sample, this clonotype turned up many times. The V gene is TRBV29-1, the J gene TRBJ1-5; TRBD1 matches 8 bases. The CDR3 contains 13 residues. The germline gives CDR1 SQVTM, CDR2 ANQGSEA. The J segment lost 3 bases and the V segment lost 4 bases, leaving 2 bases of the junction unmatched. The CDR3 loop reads CSVATGDNQPQHF. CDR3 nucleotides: TGCAGCGTTGCGACAGGGGACAATCAGCCCCAGCATTTT. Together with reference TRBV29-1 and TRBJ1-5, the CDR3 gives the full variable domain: SAVISQKPSRDICQRGTSLTIQCQVDSQVTMMFWYRQQPGQSLTLIATANQGSEATYESGFVIDKFPISRPNLTFSTLTVSNMSPEDSSIYLCSVATGDNQPQHFGDGTRLSIL.

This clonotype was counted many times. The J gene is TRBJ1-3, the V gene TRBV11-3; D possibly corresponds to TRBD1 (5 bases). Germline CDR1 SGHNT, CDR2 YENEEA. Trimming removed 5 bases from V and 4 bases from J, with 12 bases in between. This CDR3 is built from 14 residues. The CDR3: CASSEFGAGNTIYF. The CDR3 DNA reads TGTGCCAGCAGCGAATTCGGGGCCGGAAACACCATATATTTT.

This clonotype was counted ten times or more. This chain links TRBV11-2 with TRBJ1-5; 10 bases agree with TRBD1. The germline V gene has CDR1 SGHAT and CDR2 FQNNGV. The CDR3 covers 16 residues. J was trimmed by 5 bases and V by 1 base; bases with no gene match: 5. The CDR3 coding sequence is TGTGCCAGCAGCTTAGGTTGGACAGGGGGAGATCAGCCCCAGCATTTT. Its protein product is CASSLGWTGGDQPQHF.